The clone carrying this T cell receptor beta chain turned up a few times. V gave up 3 bases and J gave up 1 base, with 15 bases separating them. The germline V gene has CDR1 DFQATT and CDR2 SNEGSKA (reference sequence). This CDR3 has 15 residues. This specimen belongs to a study of naive and memory T cell subsets. The beta constant-region primer was an equimolar mix of two oligonucleotides covering TRBC1 and TRBC2. Ligated cDNA was amplified by four rounds of PCR with nested alpha and beta constant-region primers and SP2. TCRdb reanalysed the UMI-ligation and nested PCR reads using MiXCR and keeps one entry per CDR3 protein. The sample carries 80,000 or so distinct CDR3 sequences, about 9.9% recorded once.

The V and J genes are TRBV20-1 and TRBJ2-5; D assignment may be TRBD1 or TRBD2 (5 bases each). Sequenced input: naive CD8+ T cells from blood. This sequence originates from a human donor in good health. In nucleotides, the CDR3 is TGCAGTGCTAGGAGACGGGACGGTCTCCAAGAGACCCAGTACTTC. Translation: CSARRRDGLQETQYF.